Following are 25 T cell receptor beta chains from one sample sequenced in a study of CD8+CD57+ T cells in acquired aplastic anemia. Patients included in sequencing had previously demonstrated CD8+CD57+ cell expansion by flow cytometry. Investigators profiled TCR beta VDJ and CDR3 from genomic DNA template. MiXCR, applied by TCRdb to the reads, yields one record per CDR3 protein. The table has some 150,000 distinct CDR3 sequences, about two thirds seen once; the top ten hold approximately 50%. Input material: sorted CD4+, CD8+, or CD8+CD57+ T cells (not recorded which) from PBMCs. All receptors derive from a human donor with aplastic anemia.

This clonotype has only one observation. Here the CDR3 reads CSAREGTTYEQYF. In nucleotides, the CDR3 is TGCAGTGCTAGAGAGGGGACTACCTACGAGCAGTACTTC. The chain recombines TRBV20-1 with TRBJ2-7, with 7 bases identical to TRBD2. V gave up 0 bases and J gave up 2 bases; unmatched junction bases: 1. Germline-derived CDR1 and CDR2 are DFQATT and SNEGSKA (reference sequence). The CDR3 has 13 residues.

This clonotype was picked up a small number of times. The DNA of the CDR3 is TGTGCCAGCAGCTTGCTAGCGCTCACCTACAATGAGCAGTTCTTC. Translating gives CASSLLALTYNEQFF. The J gene is TRBJ2-1, the V gene TRBV7-2; D perhaps matches TRBD2 (6 bases). V was clipped by 3 bases and J by 2 bases, with 11 bases between them. Germline CDR1 and CDR2: SGHTA and FQGNSA. This CDR3 is 15 amino acids long.

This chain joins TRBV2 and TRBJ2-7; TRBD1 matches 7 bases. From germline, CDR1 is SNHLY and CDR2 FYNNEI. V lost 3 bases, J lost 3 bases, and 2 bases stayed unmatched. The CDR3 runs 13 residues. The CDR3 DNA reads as TGTGCCAGCAGTGACAACAGGGGCTACGAGCAGTACTTC. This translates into CASSDNRGYEQYF.

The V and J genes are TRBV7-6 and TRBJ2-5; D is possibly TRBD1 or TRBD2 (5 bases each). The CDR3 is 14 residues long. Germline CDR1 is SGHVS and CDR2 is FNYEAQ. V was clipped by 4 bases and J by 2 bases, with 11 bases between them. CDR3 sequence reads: CASSSGRAQETQYF. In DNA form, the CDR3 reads TGTGCCAGCAGCTCAGGGCGGGCTCAAGAGACCCAGTACTTC.

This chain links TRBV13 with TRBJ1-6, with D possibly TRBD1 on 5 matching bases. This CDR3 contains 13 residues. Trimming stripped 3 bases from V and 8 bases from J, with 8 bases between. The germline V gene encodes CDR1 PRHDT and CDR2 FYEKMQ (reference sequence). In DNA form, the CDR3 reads TGTGCCAGCAGCTTGGGACCTTATTCACCCCTCCACTTT. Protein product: CASSLGPYSPLHF.

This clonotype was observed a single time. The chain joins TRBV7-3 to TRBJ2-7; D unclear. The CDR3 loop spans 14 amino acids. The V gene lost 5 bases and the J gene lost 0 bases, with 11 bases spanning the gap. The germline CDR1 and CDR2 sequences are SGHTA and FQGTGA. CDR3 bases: TGTGCCAGCAGCCGCCAGGTTAACTCCTACGAGCAGTACTTC. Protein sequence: CASSRQVNSYEQYF.

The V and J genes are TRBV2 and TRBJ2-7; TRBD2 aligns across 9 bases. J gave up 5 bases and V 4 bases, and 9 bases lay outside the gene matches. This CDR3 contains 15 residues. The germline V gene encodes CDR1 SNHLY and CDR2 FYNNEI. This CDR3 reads CASSGGRGGPNEQYV. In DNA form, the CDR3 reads TGTGCCAGCAGTGGGGGGCGGGGGGGCCCCAACGAGCAGTACGTC.

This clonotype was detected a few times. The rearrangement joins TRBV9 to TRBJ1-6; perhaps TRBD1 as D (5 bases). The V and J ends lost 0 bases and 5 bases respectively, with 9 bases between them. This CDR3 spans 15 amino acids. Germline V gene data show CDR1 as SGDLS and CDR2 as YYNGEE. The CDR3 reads CASSVEGAHNSPLHF. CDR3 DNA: TGTGCCAGCAGCGTAGAAGGGGCGCATAATTCACCCCTCCACTTT.

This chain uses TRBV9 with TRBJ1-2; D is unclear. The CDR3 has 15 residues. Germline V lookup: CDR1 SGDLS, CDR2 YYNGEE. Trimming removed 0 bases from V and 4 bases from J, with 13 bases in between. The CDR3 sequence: CASSVGSGPSYGYTF. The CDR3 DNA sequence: TGTGCCAGCAGCGTAGGATCAGGCCCGAGCTATGGCTACACCTTC.

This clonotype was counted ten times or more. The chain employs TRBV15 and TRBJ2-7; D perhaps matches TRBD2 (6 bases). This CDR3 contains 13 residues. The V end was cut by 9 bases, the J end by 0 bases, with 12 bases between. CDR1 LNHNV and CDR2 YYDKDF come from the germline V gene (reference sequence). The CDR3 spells CATRAEGSYEQYF. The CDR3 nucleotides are TGTGCCACAAGGGCGGAGGGCTCCTACGAGCAGTACTTC.

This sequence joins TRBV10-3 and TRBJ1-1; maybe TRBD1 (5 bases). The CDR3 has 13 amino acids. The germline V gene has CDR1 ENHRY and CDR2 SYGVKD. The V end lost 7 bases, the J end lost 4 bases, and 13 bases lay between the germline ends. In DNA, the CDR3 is TGTGCCATCACCACCCAGGGAGGCACTGAAGCTTTCTTT. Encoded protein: CAITTQGGTEAFF.

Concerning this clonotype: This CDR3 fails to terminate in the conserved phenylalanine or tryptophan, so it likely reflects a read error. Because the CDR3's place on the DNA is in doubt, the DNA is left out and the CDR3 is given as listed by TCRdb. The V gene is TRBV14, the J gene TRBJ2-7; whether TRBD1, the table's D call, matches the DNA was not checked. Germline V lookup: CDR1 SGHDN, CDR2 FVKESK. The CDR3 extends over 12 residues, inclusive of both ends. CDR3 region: CASPRQGPGRYY.

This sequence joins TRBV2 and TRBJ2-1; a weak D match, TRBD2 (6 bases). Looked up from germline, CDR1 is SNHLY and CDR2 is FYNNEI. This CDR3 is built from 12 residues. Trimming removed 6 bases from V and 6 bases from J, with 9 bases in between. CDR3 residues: CASRSTSNEQFF. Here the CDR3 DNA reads TGTGCCAGCAGGTCGACTAGCAATGAGCAGTTCTTC.

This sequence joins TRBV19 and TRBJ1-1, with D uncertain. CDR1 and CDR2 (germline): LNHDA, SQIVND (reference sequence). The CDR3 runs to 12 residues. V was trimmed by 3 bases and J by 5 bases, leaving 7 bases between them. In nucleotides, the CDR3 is TGTGCCAGTAGTATTGTGGCGACTGAAGCTTTCTTT. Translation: CASSIVATEAFF.

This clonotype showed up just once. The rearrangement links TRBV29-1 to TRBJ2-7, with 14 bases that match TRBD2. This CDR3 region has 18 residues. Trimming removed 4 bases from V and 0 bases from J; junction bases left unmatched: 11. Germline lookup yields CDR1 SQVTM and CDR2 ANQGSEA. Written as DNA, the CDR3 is TGCAGCGTTGGGGGGGGGACTAGCGGGGGCCATAGCTCCTACGAGCAGTACTTC. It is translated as CSVGGGTSGGHSSYEQYF.

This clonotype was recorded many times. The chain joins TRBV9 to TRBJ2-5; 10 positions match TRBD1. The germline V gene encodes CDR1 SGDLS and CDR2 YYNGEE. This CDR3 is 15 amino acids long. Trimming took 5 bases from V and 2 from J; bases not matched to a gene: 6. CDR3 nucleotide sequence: TGTGCCAGCAGTTTACGGACAGGGGGGCAAGAGACCCAGTACTTC. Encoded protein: CASSLRTGGQETQYF.

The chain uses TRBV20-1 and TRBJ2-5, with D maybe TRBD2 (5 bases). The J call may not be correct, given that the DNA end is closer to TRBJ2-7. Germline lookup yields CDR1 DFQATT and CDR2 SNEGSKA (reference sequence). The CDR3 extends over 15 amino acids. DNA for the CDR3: TGCAGTGCTAGAGATTCGAATGGGAGAATCGGCGAGCAGTACTTC. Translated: CSARDSNGRIGEQYF.

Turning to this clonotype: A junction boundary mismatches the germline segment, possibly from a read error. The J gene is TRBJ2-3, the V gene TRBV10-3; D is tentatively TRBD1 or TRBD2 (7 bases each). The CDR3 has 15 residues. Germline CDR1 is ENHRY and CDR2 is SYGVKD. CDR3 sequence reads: CASSYDREGTDTQYF. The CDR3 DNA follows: TGTGCCAGCAGTTACGACAGGGAGGGGACAGATACGCAGTATTTT.

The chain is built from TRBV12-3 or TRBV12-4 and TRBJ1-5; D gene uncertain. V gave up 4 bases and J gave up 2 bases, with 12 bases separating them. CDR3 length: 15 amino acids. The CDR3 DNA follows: TGTGCCAGCAGTTCCTTCGGCATAGGCAATCAGCCCCAGCATTTT. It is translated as CASSSFGIGNQPQHF.

Written as DNA, the CDR3 is TGCAGTGCTCCGGAGCGGGGGGGCAAGACCCAGTACTTC. It is translated as CSAPERGGKTQYF. This chain connects TRBV20-1 to TRBJ2-5; 10 nucleotides match TRBD2. Germline V gene data show CDR1 as DFQATT and CDR2 as SNEGSKA (reference sequence). CDR3 length equals 13 residues. The V segment lost 5 bases and the J segment 6 bases; nucleotides outside the gene matches: 6.

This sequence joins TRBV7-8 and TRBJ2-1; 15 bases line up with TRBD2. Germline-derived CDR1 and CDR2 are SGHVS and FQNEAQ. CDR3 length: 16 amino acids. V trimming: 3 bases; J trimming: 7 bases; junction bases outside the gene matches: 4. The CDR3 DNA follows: TGTGCCAGCAGCTTCCGCGGACTAGCGGGAGGGAATGAGCAGTTCTTC. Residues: CASSFRGLAGGNEQFF.

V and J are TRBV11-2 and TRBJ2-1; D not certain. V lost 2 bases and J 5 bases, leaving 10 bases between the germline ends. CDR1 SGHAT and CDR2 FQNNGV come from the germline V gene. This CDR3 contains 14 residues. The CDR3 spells CASSLSPHDNEQFF. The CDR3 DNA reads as TGTGCCAGCAGCTTAAGCCCCCACGACAATGAGCAGTTCTTC.

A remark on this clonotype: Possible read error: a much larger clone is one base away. Written as DNA, the CDR3 is TGCAGTGCTAGAGGTACCAGCCGCTTTCGCGAGCAGTACTTC. It is translated as CSARGTSRFREQYF. The V call is TRBV20-1, the J call TRBJ2-7, with D hard to call. Trimming shortened V by 1 base and J by 6 bases, and 16 bases separated the two germline ends. CDR1 DFQATT and CDR2 SNEGSKA come from the germline V gene (reference sequence). This CDR3 spans 14 amino acids.

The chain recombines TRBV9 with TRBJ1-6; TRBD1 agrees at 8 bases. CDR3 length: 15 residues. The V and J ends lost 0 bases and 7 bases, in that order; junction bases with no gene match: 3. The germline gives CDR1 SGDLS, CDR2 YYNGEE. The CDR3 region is CASSVGGQANSPLHF. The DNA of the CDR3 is TGTGCCAGCAGCGTAGGGGGACAGGCCAATTCACCCCTCCACTTT.

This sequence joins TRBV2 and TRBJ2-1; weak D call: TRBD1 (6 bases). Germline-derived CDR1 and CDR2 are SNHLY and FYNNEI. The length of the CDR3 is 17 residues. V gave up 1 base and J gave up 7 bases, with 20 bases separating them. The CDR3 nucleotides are TGTGCCAGCAGTGAAGGGCTTCGGACAGCTGTAAGGAATGAGCAGTTCTTC. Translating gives CASSEGLRTAVRNEQFF.